This TCR beta chain emerged from a study of cytomegalovirus exposure and HLA in healthy donors. Study-level findings and limits: The study dropped some indistinguishable V segments, TRBV6-2 and TRBV6-3 among them. Being productive about 87% or about 30% of the time was typical of most TCR beta V segments in an earlier analysis. A later analysis showed TCR association rates differing by HLA locus, peaking at DRB1 and lowest at HLA-C.

This clone was seen more than once but under ten times. Its cognate antigen is unknown. Use of 60 Vbeta and 13 Jbeta primers characterized the PCR. Source study methods: An analysis performed later counted 73 million or so unique TCR beta chains (roughly 11 million of them shared). Sequenced by immunoSEQ multiplex PCR; TCRdb stores in-frame clones only, minus some. V, J and clone size are taken as reported in that table, and D and trimming were inferred from the DNA itself. The top ten hold around 10% of the sample, which has roughly 89,000 clones, about three quarters seen once. The CDR3 is made up of 14 amino acids. The ends were cut back, 10 bases at V and 1 base at J, with 13 bases in the middle. CDR1 and CDR2 from the germline V gene are MNHNS and SASEGT.

The chain employs TRBV6-1 and TRBJ2-2, with D possibly being TRBD2 (6 bases). The sample consisted of PBMCs. The sequence was collected from a man aged 25-45 years in good health and CMV-seropositive. For the CDR3, the DNA is TGTGCCATACGGGGGAGACTGAACACCGGGGAGCTGTTTTTT. Amino acid sequence: CAIRGRLNTGELFF.